This TCR beta chain derives from a study of T cells in Graves' hyperthyroidism and ophthalmopathy. RNA transcripts were the template for amplifying TCR beta CDR3 regions. TCR CDR3 underwent first-round RT-PCR with the HTBI primer set. TCRdb re-derived calls from the multiplex PCR reads in MiXCR, one entry per CDR3 protein. The data hold about 480,000 distinct CDR3 sequences, with under 25% observed a single time. With 2 bases removed from V and 0 bases from J, the gap between germline ends came to 5 bases. This CDR3 is built from 14 residues. Germline CDR1 is MNHEY and CDR2 is SVGEGT. Not enrolled were patients with uncontrolled infection, other autoimmune disease, pregnancy or lactation. Each diagnosis was grounded in clinical symptoms, serum thyroxine and TRAb, thyroid ultrasound, and orbital computed tomography.

The TCR sequence derives from a woman aged 70-85 years with Graves' ophthalmopathy. Sequencing was done on a sample of blood. The chain combines TRBV6-2 or TRBV6-3 with TRBJ1-3; D gene unclear. DNA for the CDR3: TGTGCCAGCAGTTACAGACGCTCTGGAAACACCATATATTTT. Amino acid sequence: CASSYRRSGNTIYF.